Below, 22 T cell receptor beta chains from the same sample are listed, as sequenced in a study of blood T cell repertoires in COVID-19. Sequenced by immunoSEQ multiplex PCR; TCRdb stores in-frame clones only, minus some. The sample lists 250,000 to 300,000 clones, 89% occurring once. The sequencing sample was made of peripheral blood. The receptors originated from a woman aged 55-69 years with acute or convalescent COVID-19.

The chain is built from TRBV5-1 and TRBJ2-1; D possibly corresponds to TRBD2 (6 bases). Germline CDR1 SGHRS, CDR2 YFSETQ. This CDR3 region has 17 residues. V gave up 1 base and J gave up 7 bases, with 21 bases separating them. CDR3 sequence (DNA): TGCGCCAGCAGCTTGACGCCGGGGACTTACAAGGGAAATGAGCAGTTCTTC. Translating it yields CASSLTPGTYKGNEQFF.

The rearrangement links TRBV7-6 to TRBJ2-1; possibly TRBD2 for D (5 bases). Trimming cost V 5 bases and J 4 bases, with 15 bases left between them. CDR3 length equals 15 residues. The germline V gene encodes CDR1 SGHVS and CDR2 FNYEAQ. The CDR3 reads CASSPTPPGYNEQFF. CDR3 nucleotide sequence: TGTGCCAGCAGCCCCACCCCCCCGGGGTACAATGAGCAGTTCTTC.

CDR3 loop: CASSSRDRGAYEQYF. CDR3 DNA: TGTGCCAGCAGCTCAAGGGACAGGGGCGCCTACGAGCAGTACTTC. The chain carries TRBV7-2 and TRBJ2-7; 10 positions agree with TRBD1. V lost 4 bases to trimming and J lost 2 bases; unmatched junction nucleotides: 5. This CDR3 has 15 amino acids. Germline CDR1 reads SGHTA; CDR2 reads FQGNSA.

This clone has a single count. This sequence joins TRBV2 and TRBJ2-7, with D uncertain. The V and J ends lost 3 bases and 6 bases respectively, with 6 bases between them. The CDR3 totals 11 residues. The germline CDR1 and CDR2 sequences are SNHLY and FYNNEI. CDR3 loop: CASSDPFEQYF. CDR3 sequence (DNA): TGTGCCAGCAGTGACCCCTTCGAGCAGTACTTC.

The chain carries TRBV6-2 or TRBV6-3 and TRBJ2-7, with D perhaps TRBD2 (5 bases). The germline V gene has CDR1 MNHEY and CDR2 SVGEGT. Between the trimmed V and J ends, which lost 5 bases and 0 bases, there was a span of 11 bases. The CDR3 has 14 amino acids. CDR3 coding DNA: TGTGCCAGCAGTCGGACTGGGAGCTCCTACGAGCAGTACTTC. As protein: CASSRTGSSYEQYF.

This CDR3 reads CASSLYGLENTEAFF. The CDR3 DNA is TGTGCCAGCAGTTTATACGGACTGGAGAACACTGAAGCTTTCTTT. The chain has TRBV28 and TRBJ1-1; D remains unclear. Looked up from germline, CDR1 is MDHEN and CDR2 is SYDVKM. CDR3 length: 15 residues. Trimming removed 1 base from V and 1 base from J, with 10 bases in between. The full variable domain, rest sourced from reference TRBV28 and TRBJ1-1, is DVKVTQSSRYLVKRTGEKVFLECVQDMDHENMFWYRQDPGLGLRLIYFSYDVKMKEKGDIPEGYSVSREKKERFSLILESASTNQTSMYLCASSLYGLENTEAFFGQGTRLTVV.

DNA for the CDR3: TGTGCCGTCCGGGGGACCTACAATGAGCAGTTCTTC. This gives the protein CAVRGTYNEQFF. The chain combines TRBV19 with TRBJ2-1, with D tentatively TRBD2 (6 bases). The CDR3 sequence is 12 residues long. Germline CDR1 is LNHDA and CDR2 is SQIVND (reference sequence). The germline V and J ends were trimmed by 11 bases and 2 bases, with 10 bases remaining between them.

This clone has more than one count but fewer than ten. The chain has TRBV6-6 and TRBJ1-2; the D gene is possibly TRBD1 (6 bases). The CDR3 extends over 20 amino acids. V lost 6 bases and J 4 bases, leaving 33 bases between the germline ends. Germline lookup yields CDR1 MNHNY and CDR2 SVGAGI (reference sequence). DNA for the CDR3: TGTGCCAGCAGCCACCGGCCCCGCGGACACAGGGACATATTTTTCTATGGCTACACCTTC. It codes for CASSHRPRGHRDIFFYGYTF.

The J gene is TRBJ1-5, the V gene TRBV6-2 or TRBV6-3; perhaps TRBD1 as D (6 bases). V was shortened by 0 bases and J by 3 bases, with 18 bases between the two germline ends. CDR1 and CDR2 from the germline V gene are MNHEY and SVGEGT. The CDR3 covers 18 residues. The CDR3 sequence: CASSYSMAGARLNQPQHF. In DNA, the CDR3 is TGTGCCAGCAGTTACTCAATGGCAGGGGCTCGGCTCAATCAGCCCCAGCATTTT.

Only one count was recorded for this clone. The rearrangement links TRBV3-1 (or the pseudogene TRBV3-2) to TRBJ2-7; D remains unclear. V lost 0 bases and J 0 bases, leaving 6 bases between the germline ends. This CDR3 is 14 amino acids long. Germline values: CDR1 LGHDT, CDR2 YNNKEL (reference sequence). CDR3 sequence: CASSQEGGSYEQYF. DNA for the CDR3: TGTGCCAGCAGCCAAGAAGGCGGCTCCTACGAGCAGTACTTC.

The genes are TRBV9 and TRBJ1-5; possible D gene TRBD1, 6 bases. The V and J ends lost 0 bases and 0 bases respectively, with 13 bases between them. The CDR3 consists of 17 residues. CDR1 is SGDLS, CDR2 YYNGEE, per germline. The CDR3 DNA follows: TGTGCCAGCAGCGTAGTCAGGGGCAGAGATAGCAATCAGCCCCAGCATTTT. Translating gives CASSVVRGRDSNQPQHF.

The chain joins TRBV2 to TRBJ1-2, with D perhaps TRBD1 (5 bases). CDR3 length: 14 amino acids. Trimming left V 7 bases short and J 6 bases short, with 18 bases between. Looked up from germline, CDR1 is SNHLY and CDR2 is FYNNEI. For the CDR3, the DNA is TGTGCCAGCACCGAACGCGCAGGGATTAATGGCTACACCTTC. This translates into CASTERAGINGYTF.

V is TRBV11-2 and J is TRBJ1-1; D remains ambiguous. Deletions cut 1 base from V and 5 bases from J, with 11 bases between. The CDR3 loop spans 14 amino acids. CDR1 and CDR2 (germline): SGHAT, FQNNGV. As DNA, the CDR3 is TGTGCCAGCAGCTTAGTAGACGGAGGTACTGAAGCTTTCTTT. Protein: CASSLVDGGTEAFF.

This chain uses TRBV10-3 with TRBJ1-5; possibly TRBD1 for D (6 bases). CDR3 length: 15 residues. Trimming shortened V by 3 bases and J by 6 bases, and 15 bases separated the two germline ends. Germline assignment: CDR1 ENHRY and CDR2 SYGVKD. The CDR3 region has the DNA TGTGCCATCAGTGATTTACAGGGTCGGGGTCAGCCCCAGCATTTT. Its protein is CAISDLQGRGQPQHF.

The chain uses TRBV5-1 and TRBJ2-7, with a weak D call TRBD2 (5 bases). The CDR3 spans 15 residues. Germline V gene data show CDR1 as SGHRS and CDR2 as YFSETQ. V dropped 0 bases and J dropped 2 bases, with 12 bases sitting between them. CDR3 residues: CASSLDFGETYEQYF. For the CDR3, the DNA is TGCGCCAGCAGCTTGGATTTCGGGGAGACCTACGAGCAGTACTTC.

The rearrangement joins TRBV4-3 to TRBJ2-7; 8 bases map to TRBD1. This CDR3 region has 18 residues. After removal of 0 bases from V and 1 base from J, the junction contained 11 bases not matched to a gene. The germline gives CDR1 LGHNA, CDR2 YSLEER. The CDR3 sequence is CASSQDSKEWDRSYEQYF. The CDR3 DNA reads TGCGCCAGCAGCCAAGACTCGAAGGAATGGGACAGGTCCTACGAGCAGTACTTC.

This rearrangement joins TRBV24-1 to TRBJ2-1, with TRBD2 matching 9 bases. Germline V gene sequence: CDR1 KGHDR, CDR2 SFDVKD. The CDR3 has 16 residues. The junction had 4 bases not matched to a gene; V was cut back by 0 bases and J by 5 bases. DNA of the CDR3: TGTGCCACCAGTGATTTGGGGCTAGCGGGAAACAATGAGCAGTTCTTC. Amino acids: CATSDLGLAGNNEQFF.

This chain joins TRBV29-1 and TRBJ1-4; D is unclear. Trimming left V 5 bases short and J 4 bases short, with 11 bases between. The CDR3 sequence is 13 residues long. Germline assignment: CDR1 SQVTM and CDR2 ANQGSEA. The DNA of the CDR3 is TGCAGCGTTTCCCTCGGGGTTAATGAAAAACTGTTTTTT. Translating gives CSVSLGVNEKLFF.

The chain uses TRBV5-6 and TRBJ1-1; 9 bases match TRBD1. Germline CDR1 and CDR2: SGHDT and YYEEEE. The CDR3 totals 14 residues. Unmatched junction bases numbered 5, after V lost 7 bases and J lost 1 base. The CDR3 region is CASGKQGANTEAFF. The CDR3 DNA is TGTGCCAGCGGAAAACAGGGGGCGAACACTGAAGCTTTCTTT.

This rearrangement joins TRBV6-5 to TRBJ1-5, with D possibly matching TRBD1 (5 bases). Germline lookup yields CDR1 MNHEY and CDR2 SVGAGI. V lost 5 bases and J 3 bases, leaving 11 bases between the germline ends. The CDR3 runs to 14 residues. In DNA, the CDR3 is TGTGCCAGCAGTAAACCGGGACTCAATCAGCCCCAGCATTTT. Encoded protein: CASSKPGLNQPQHF.

The chain couples TRBV10-3 to TRBJ2-5; a weak D match, TRBD1 (5 bases). The CDR3 covers 12 residues. Trimming took off 2 bases at V and 5 bases at J, with 6 bases between the two ends. CDR1 and CDR2 from the germline V gene are ENHRY and SYGVKD. CDR3 sequence (DNA): TGTGCCATCAGTGAGGGGGCGGAGACCCAGTACTTC. Encoded protein: CAISEGAETQYF.

This clone was counted a single time. J is TRBJ2-7 and V is TRBV7-3; possible D gene TRBD2, 5 bases. The CDR3 contains 15 residues. V gave up 5 bases and J gave up 6 bases, with 20 bases separating them. Germline CDR1 is SGHTA and CDR2 is FQGTGA. CDR3 loop: CASSNKPGGSVEQYF. CDR3 bases: TGTGCCAGCAGCAATAAGCCAGGAGGTAGCGTCGAGCAGTACTTC.